This T cell receptor (beta chain) was identified in a study of cytomegalovirus exposure and HLA in healthy donors. On the study more broadly: Inside one of the first data releases sat 80 million to 95 million unique TCRs taken from HLA-typed donors. Study outcomes and limitations: The analysis excluded some indistinguishable V segments, including TRBV6-2 and TRBV6-3. Using the classifier, cytomegalovirus status was reportedly diagnosed with high specificity and sensitivity. Researchers reportedly found TCR beta sequences accurately predicted most subjects' HLA-A and HLA-B alleles.

Remarks on this clone: Its specificity is unknown.

PCR amplification relied on 60 Vbeta primers (plus 13 Jbeta primers). Measured with immunoSEQ multiplex PCR; TCRdb has only the in-frame clones, and not every one. The sample lists around 100,000 clones, 70% occurring once. The germline CDR1 and CDR2 sequences are SGHRS and YFSETQ. Trimming removed 1 base from V and 0 bases from J, with 7 bases in between. The CDR3 is made up of 14 amino acids. This chain joins TRBV5-1 and TRBJ1-1; unclear D gene. The TCR comes from a man aged 30 to 45 in good health and CMV-seropositive. Sequenced sample: PBMCs. CDR3: CASSLRGMNTEAFF. The CDR3 DNA is TGCGCCAGCAGCTTGAGAGGGATGAACACTGAAGCTTTCTTT.